These 23 T cell receptor beta chains were sequenced from one sample in a study of shared clonotypes between healthy human individuals. Generated by immunoSEQ multiplex PCR, the TCRdb table keeps only in-frame clones and is missing some. This table has around 1.1 million clones, approximately 80% appearing once. Sequences were obtained from memory CD4+ T cells from PBMCs. The sample's subset: CD45RA-negative fraction. The origin of the receptors is a man younger than 35 in good health. Some clones in this sample may be carry-over from other donors' samples.

With regard to this clone: A much larger clone differs by one base, so this may be a read error. The sample has other DNA sequences that encode this CDR3 too. The chain couples TRBV18 to TRBJ1-5; 7 bases line up with TRBD1. CDR1 is KGHSH, CDR2 LQKENI, per germline. The V segment lost 1 base and the J segment 7 bases; nucleotides outside the gene matches: 4. The CDR3 covers 14 residues. CDR3 amino acids: CASSPQGAGQPQHF. In nucleotides, the CDR3 is TGTGCCAGCTCACCACAGGGGGCCGGGCAGCCCCAGCATTTT.

This clone was detected only a few times. J is TRBJ2-1 and V is TRBV4-1; TRBD2 agrees at 8 bases. V was pared by 4 bases and J by 10 bases, with 15 bases of the junction left unmatched. The CDR3 spans 16 residues. CDR1 and CDR2 from the germline V gene are MGHRA and YSYEKL. In DNA, the CDR3 is TGCGCCAGCAGCCTTCAGGGACTAGTGGGGGAAGGGGAGCAGTTCTTC. It encodes CASSLQGLVGEGEQFF.

The chain combines TRBV6-1 with TRBJ2-7, with D unresolved. Germline CDR1 and CDR2: MNHNS and SASEGT. The CDR3 covers 12 residues. V shed 5 bases and J shed 6 bases, with 11 bases lying between them. The CDR3 region has the DNA TGTGCCAGCAGTAAGGGCCTCACCGAGCAGTACTTC. This translates into CASSKGLTEQYF.

The chain joins TRBV30 to TRBJ1-1; 8 bases are a match to TRBD1. Germline V lookup: CDR1 GTSNPN, CDR2 SVGIG (reference sequence). The V segment lost 3 bases and the J segment 4 bases; nucleotides outside the gene matches: 4. The CDR3 contains 13 residues. CDR3 nucleotide sequence: TGTGCCTGGAGGCAGGGGGCGCGCACTGAAGCTTTCTTT. As protein: CAWRQGARTEAFF.

CDR3 sequence reads: CASSAGQGDTIYF. CDR3 in DNA: TGTGCCAGCAGCGCGGGACAGGGGGACACCATATATTTT. The chain couples TRBV7-7 to TRBJ1-3, with 11 bases matching TRBD1. The CDR3 extends over 13 amino acids. Trimming cost V 5 bases and J 8 bases; bases outside gene matches: 2. Germline V gives CDR1 SSHAT, CDR2 FNYEAQ (reference sequence).

About this clone itself: The CDR3 does not end in the conserved phenylalanine or tryptophan, so this is likely a read error. The V call is TRBV28, the J call TRBJ2-7; no definite D call. Germline V CDR1 and CDR2: MDHEN, SYDVKM. The CDR3 contains 12 residues. Deletions cut 3 bases from V and 4 bases from J, with 7 bases between. The CDR3 protein is CASSFGTYEQYL. In DNA form, the CDR3 reads TGTGCCAGCAGTTTCGGCACGTACGAGCAGTACCTC.

The J gene is TRBJ2-3, the V gene TRBV6-1; a possible D gene is TRBD2 (5 bases). Looked up from germline, CDR1 is MNHNS and CDR2 is SASEGT. This CDR3 is built from 15 residues. V lost 4 bases and J lost 1, with 12 bases in between. The DNA for the CDR3 is TGTGCCAGCAGTGTTCGTAGCGCCCGCACAGATACGCAGTATTTT. Residues: CASSVRSARTDTQYF.

The chain couples TRBV6-1 to TRBJ1-1; D is unclear. This CDR3 is 15 amino acids long. With 6 bases removed from V and 0 bases from J, the gap between germline ends came to 14 bases. Germline V gives CDR1 MNHNS, CDR2 SASEGT. CDR3: CASRTHSLLNTEAFF. Written as DNA, the CDR3 is TGTGCCAGCAGGACCCACAGCCTTTTGAACACTGAAGCTTTCTTT.

CDR3 sequence: CADRWGAHEQFF. The CDR3 coding sequence is TGTGCCGACCGGTGGGGGGCGCATGAGCAGTTCTTC. This chain connects TRBV6-4 to TRBJ2-1, with D perhaps given as TRBD1 or TRBD2 (6 bases each). This CDR3 is built from 12 residues. Trimming stripped 11 bases from V and 8 bases from J, with 16 bases between. Germline V CDR1 and CDR2: MRHNA, SNTAGT.

This chain uses TRBV5-5 with TRBJ2-7; 9 bases align to TRBD1. Per germline, CDR1 SGHKS and CDR2 YYEKEE (reference sequence). This CDR3 is built from 15 residues. Unmatched junction bases numbered 6, after V lost 0 bases and J lost 5 bases. DNA for the CDR3: TGTGCCAGCAGCTTGGACAGGGGGCGGTCTGACGAGCAGTACTTC. This gives the protein CASSLDRGRSDEQYF.

The table lists this clone with a few counts. The chain joins TRBV2 to TRBJ1-5; D remains ambiguous. V gave up 1 base and J gave up 2 bases, with 9 bases separating them. The length of the CDR3 is 15 residues. The germline V gene has CDR1 SNHLY and CDR2 FYNNEI. CDR3 bases: TGTGCCAGCAGTGAAGGAGGGAAGGGCAATCAGCCCCAGCATTTT. Its protein product is CASSEGGKGNQPQHF.

The gene calls are TRBV7-8 and TRBJ1-4; the D is unclear. The CDR3 loop spans 12 amino acids. The V end lost 1 base, the J end lost 10 bases, and 7 bases lay between the germline ends. Germline V gives CDR1 SGHVS, CDR2 FQNEAQ. CDR3 region: CASSLGPGKLFF. CDR3 coding DNA: TGTGCCAGCAGCTTAGGTCCAGGAAAACTGTTTTTT. Combining the CDR3 with reference TRBV7-8 and TRBJ1-4 gives the whole variable domain GAGVSQSPRYKVAKRGQDVALRCDPISGHVSLFWYQQALGQGPEFLTYFQNEAQLDKSGLPSDRFFAERPEGSVSTLKIQRTQQEDSAVYLCASSLGPGKLFFGSGTQLSVL.

This rearrangement joins TRBV18 to TRBJ2-2; D unclear. Trimming cost V 6 bases and J 1 base, with 15 bases left between them. The length of the CDR3 is 16 residues. Germline CDR1 is KGHSH and CDR2 is LQKENI. The CDR3 DNA is TGTGCCAGCTCGTCTGACGCCTCGCGGAACACCGGGGAGCTGTTTTTT. Its protein product is CASSSDASRNTGELFF.

This chain connects TRBV18 to TRBJ1-5; D possibly corresponds to TRBD1 (5 bases). The germline V and J ends were trimmed by 3 bases and 6 bases, with 9 bases remaining between them. The CDR3 extends over 13 amino acids. The V gene's germline CDR1 is KGHSH and CDR2 LQKENI. The CDR3 nucleotides are TGTGCCAGCTCACCGACAGATGGTCAGCCCCAGCATTTT. Its protein is CASSPTDGQPQHF.

The rearrangement uses TRBV5-1 and TRBJ2-7; 10 nucleotides line up with TRBD1. With 6 bases clipped from V and 6 bases from J, the junction kept 6 bases outside the gene matches. There are 13 residues in the CDR3. Germline V CDR1 and CDR2: SGHRS, YFSETQ. The CDR3 protein is CASTSTGGFEQYF. DNA of the CDR3: TGCGCCAGCACCTCGACAGGGGGCTTCGAGCAGTACTTC.

A single count supports this clone. The chain joins TRBV7-3 to TRBJ1-1; 8 nucleotides match TRBD1. The CDR3 is 13 amino acids. V shed 5 bases, J shed 10 bases, and the junction held 9 bases outside the gene matches. Germline V lookup: CDR1 SGHTA, CDR2 FQGTGA. In DNA, the CDR3 is TGTGCCAGCAGCGAATCCCCCGACAGGGGAGCTTTCTTT. Residues: CASSESPDRGAFF.

This clone was found once. The rearrangement uses TRBV2 and TRBJ1-5; no firm D call. This CDR3 comprises 13 residues. CDR1 is SNHLY, CDR2 FYNNEI, per germline. Deletions cut 6 bases from V and 4 bases from J, with 10 bases between. The CDR3 nucleotides are TGTGCCAGCAGACCGGGCCAAAATCAGCCCCAGCATTTT. Its translation: CASRPGQNQPQHF.

This clone was found once. The chain links TRBV27 to TRBJ2-1; D ambiguous. The CDR3 sequence is 14 residues long. With 5 bases removed from V and 0 bases from J, the gap between germline ends came to 8 bases. Germline V gives CDR1 MNHEY, CDR2 SMNVEV (reference sequence). The CDR3 DNA is TGTGCCAGCAGTAGCGTTAGCTCCTACAATGAGCAGTTCTTC. Translated: CASSSVSSYNEQFF.

This rearrangement joins TRBV7-2 to TRBJ2-2; 9 nucleotides align to TRBD1. This CDR3 contains 15 residues. CDR1 and CDR2 (germline): SGHTA, FQGNSA. After removal of 1 base from V and 10 bases from J, the junction contained 7 bases not matched to a gene. The CDR3 DNA reads as TGTGCCAGCAGCTTAGTCGGGACAGGGACTGAGGAGCTGTTTTTT. It is translated as CASSLVGTGTEELFF.

This clone was seen a few times. The chain couples TRBV2 to TRBJ1-3; no clear D. Germline loops: CDR1 SNHLY, CDR2 FYNNEI. Trimming removed 3 bases from V and 0 bases from J, with 9 bases in between. The CDR3 has 15 amino acids. The CDR3 spells CASSEGMYSGNTIYF. The CDR3 DNA reads TGTGCCAGCAGTGAGGGGATGTACTCTGGAAACACCATATATTTT.

This chain links TRBV4-1 with TRBJ1-4; TRBD1 might be the D (5 bases). Deletions cut 2 bases from V and 8 bases from J, with 21 bases between. The CDR3 is made up of 17 amino acids. The V gene's germline CDR1 is MGHRA and CDR2 YSYEKL. The chain's CDR3 is CASSQPRKTGGGEKLFF. In DNA form, the CDR3 reads TGCGCCAGCAGCCAACCGAGAAAGACGGGGGGAGGAGAAAAACTGTTTTTT.

V usage is TRBV6-6 and J usage is TRBJ2-2; D remains ambiguous. This CDR3 comprises 15 residues. Trimming took 0 bases from V and 4 from J, leaving 9 bases between them. Germline V gene sequence: CDR1 MNHNY, CDR2 SVGAGI (reference sequence). Written as DNA, the CDR3 is TGTGCCAGCAGTTACTCTTGGGGTAGCACCGGGGAGCTGTTTTTT. Residues: CASSYSWGSTGELFF.

This chain joins TRBV7-2 and TRBJ2-4; 7 bases agree with TRBD1. J gave up 4 bases and V 6 bases, and 12 bases lay outside the gene matches. Germline V lookup: CDR1 SGHTA, CDR2 FQGNSA. The CDR3 contains 16 residues. CDR3 amino acids: CASSQIRDSRKNIQYF. In DNA, the CDR3 is TGTGCCAGCAGTCAAATCAGGGACAGCAGGAAAAACATTCAGTACTTC.